This T cell receptor (beta chain) was identified during a study of cytomegalovirus exposure and HLA in healthy donors. Study results and caveats: Listed as cytomegalovirus-associated were 150 to 200 TCR beta chains. Sequencing likely produced, as an artifact, a cluster of highly shared sequence variants. TCR beta V segments were, for the most part, productive about 87% or about 30% of the time in an earlier analysis.

The donors, nominally healthy at sampling, likely had unrecorded immune exposures. Points on this clone: Antigen specificity is unknown.

The PCR employed 60 Vbeta primers together with 13 Jbeta primers. The data were produced by immunoSEQ multiplex PCR, yet TCRdb's version contains in-frame clones alone and is incomplete. Counted here are under 200,000 clones, less than 90% occurring once; the ten biggest clones make up around 1%. CDR3 length: 14 residues. V lost 7 bases to trimming and J lost 7 bases; unmatched junction nucleotides: 9. The germline V gene has CDR1 MDHEN and CDR2 SYDVKM. Material: PBMCs. The sequence came from a young man in good health and CMV-seronegative. The chain couples TRBV28 to TRBJ2-5; 10 bases are shared with TRBD1. CDR3 coding DNA: TGTGCCAGCAAAGAGACAGGGGGCGTCGGGACCCAGTACTTC. Its translation is CASKETGGVGTQYF.